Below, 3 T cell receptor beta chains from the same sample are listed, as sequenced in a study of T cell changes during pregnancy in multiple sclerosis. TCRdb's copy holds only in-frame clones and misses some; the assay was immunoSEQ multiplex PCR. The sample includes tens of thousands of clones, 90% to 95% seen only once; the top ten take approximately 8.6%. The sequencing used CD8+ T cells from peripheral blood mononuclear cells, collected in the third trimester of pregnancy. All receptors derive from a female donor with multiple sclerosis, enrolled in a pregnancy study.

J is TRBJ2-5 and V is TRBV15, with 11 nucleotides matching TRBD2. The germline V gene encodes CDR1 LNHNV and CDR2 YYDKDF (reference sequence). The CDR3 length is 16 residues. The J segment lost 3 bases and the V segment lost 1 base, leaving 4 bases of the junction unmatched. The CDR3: CATSRGVSGGEETQYF. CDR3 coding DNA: TGTGCCACCAGCAGAGGAGTTAGCGGGGGGGAAGAGACCCAGTACTTC.

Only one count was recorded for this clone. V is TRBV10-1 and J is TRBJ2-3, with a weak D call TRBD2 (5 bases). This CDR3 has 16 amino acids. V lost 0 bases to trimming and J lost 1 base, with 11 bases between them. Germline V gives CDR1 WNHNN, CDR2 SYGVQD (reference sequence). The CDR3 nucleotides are TGCGCCAGCAGTGAGTCCCCGGGAAAGGGCACAGATACGCAGTATTTT. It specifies CASSESPGKGTDTQYF.

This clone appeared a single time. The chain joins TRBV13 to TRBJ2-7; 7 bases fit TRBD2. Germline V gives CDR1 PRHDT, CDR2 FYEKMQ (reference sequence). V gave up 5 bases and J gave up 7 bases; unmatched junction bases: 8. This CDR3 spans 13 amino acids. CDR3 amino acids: CASSPGGGPEQYF. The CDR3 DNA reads TGTGCCAGCAGCCCGGGCGGGGGTCCTGAGCAGTACTTC.